This T cell receptor (beta chain) came from a study of response to subunit inactivated influenza vaccine. Overall study results and limits: After each seasonal influenza vaccination, few new T cells are recruited, the authors suggested.

TCRdb re-called the RT-PCR reads through MiXCR, storing one row per CDR3 protein. This table has 650,000 to 800,000 distinct CDR3 sequences, roughly 14% appearing once. On this clonotype: The target antigen is unknown.

The CDR3 runs to 13 residues. Trimming removed 7 bases at V and 6 bases at J, with 16 bases between. This clonotype was sampled from a man aged 50 or older who received an inactivated influenza vaccine. V is TRBV12-3 or TRBV12-4 and J is TRBJ2-7; D perhaps matches TRBD2 (6 bases). The sequencing used PBMCs from blood, collected roughly 2 weeks before vaccination. DNA of the CDR3: TGTGCCAGCATCCCGGACGGGAGTGGCGAGCAGTACTTC. This translates into CASIPDGSGEQYF.